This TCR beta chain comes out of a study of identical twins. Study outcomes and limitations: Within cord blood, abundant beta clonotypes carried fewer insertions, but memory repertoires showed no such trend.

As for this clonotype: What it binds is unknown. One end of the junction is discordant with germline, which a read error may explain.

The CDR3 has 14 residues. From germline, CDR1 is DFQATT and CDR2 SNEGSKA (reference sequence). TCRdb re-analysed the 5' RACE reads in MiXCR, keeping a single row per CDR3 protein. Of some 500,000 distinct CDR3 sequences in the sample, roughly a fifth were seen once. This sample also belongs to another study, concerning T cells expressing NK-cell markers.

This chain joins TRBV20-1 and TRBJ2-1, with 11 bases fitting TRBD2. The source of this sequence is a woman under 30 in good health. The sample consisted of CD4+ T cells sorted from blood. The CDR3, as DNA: TGCACTGCTAGGACTAGCGGGCAATACAATGAGCAGTTCTTC. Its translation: CTARTSGQYNEQFF.